Below are 30 T cell receptor beta chains sequenced from a single sample in a study of T cells in Graves' hyperthyroidism and ophthalmopathy. RNA transcripts served as the template for amplifying TCR beta CDR3 regions. HTBI primers were employed in a first-round RT-PCR of the TCR CDR3. MiXCR, applied by TCRdb to the multiplex PCR reads, yields one record per CDR3 protein. The sample consists of 500,000 to 800,000 distinct CDR3 sequences, approximately 15% of them appearing once. Sequencing used blood. The receptor source for this set is a woman aged 50 to 60 with Graves' ophthalmopathy.

V is TRBV6-5 and J is TRBJ2-7, with TRBD1 as a possible D gene (5 bases). Germline V CDR1 and CDR2: MNHEY, SVGAGI. The CDR3 length is 14 residues. V was shortened by 2 bases and J by 0 bases, with 8 bases between the two germline ends. The chain's CDR3 is CASSYGDSSYEQYF. For the CDR3, the DNA is TGTGCCAGCAGTTACGGCGACAGCTCCTACGAGCAGTACTTC.

This clonotype showed up just a few times. The junction and the germline gene differ at one end; a read error may be behind it. This chain joins TRBV5-1 and TRBJ2-2; D gene ambiguous. Germline CDR1 is SGHRS and CDR2 is YFSETQ. The CDR3 contains 11 residues. CDR3 in amino acids: CGSRNTGELFF. CDR3 nucleotide sequence: TGCGGCAGCAGAAACACCGGGGAGCTGTTTTTT. Combining the CDR3 with reference TRBV5-1 and TRBJ2-2 gives the whole variable domain KAGVTQTPRYLIKTRGQQVTLSCSPISGHRSVSWYQQTPGQGLQFLFEYFSETQRNKGNFPGRFSGRQFSNSRSEMNVSTLELGDSALYLCGSRNTGELFFGEGSRLTVL.

This clonotype was seen ten or more times. The gene calls are TRBV12-3 or TRBV12-4 and TRBJ2-7; D gene uncertain. Trimming stripped 3 bases from V and 0 bases from J, with 12 bases between. The length of the CDR3 is 15 residues. The CDR3, as DNA: TGTGCCAGCAGTTTGGTCAGCCGGAGCTCCTACGAGCAGTACTTC. Its protein is CASSLVSRSSYEQYF.

In its sample, this clonotype was seen many times. The chain couples TRBV18 to TRBJ1-2; D gene uncertain. This CDR3 has 13 amino acids. Trimming took 2 bases from V and 4 from J, leaving 8 bases between them. CDR1 and CDR2 from the germline V gene are KGHSH and LQKENI. In nucleotides, the CDR3 is TGTGCCAGCTCACCAGAGGGCGGCTATGGCTACACCTTC. This translates into CASSPEGGYGYTF.

This clonotype was seen more than once but under ten times. The chain couples TRBV7-2 to TRBJ2-5; D gene ambiguous. Germline CDR1 reads SGHTA; CDR2 reads FQGNSA. The CDR3 extends over 14 amino acids. The V and J ends lost 1 base and 5 bases respectively, with 11 bases between them. The CDR3 DNA is TGTGCCAGCAGCTTAGGCGGAGTGTGGGAGACCCAGTACTTC. Translating it yields CASSLGGVWETQYF.

This clonotype was seen only a few times. This sequence joins TRBV7-9 and TRBJ2-3; 8 bases align to TRBD1. The trim removed 4 bases at V and 2 bases at J, leaving 14 bases unmatched. Germline CDR1 SEHNR, CDR2 FQNEAQ (reference sequence). The CDR3 consists of 18 residues. The CDR3 nucleotides are TGTGCCAGCAGCTCGTTGCCGGGACAGGCGACAAACACAGATACGCAGTATTTT. Encoded protein: CASSSLPGQATNTDTQYF. Variable domain in full (rest from reference TRBV7-9 and TRBJ2-3): DTGVSQNPRHKITKRGQNVTFRCDPISEHNRLYWYRQTLGQGPEFLTYFQNEAQLEKSRLLSDRFSAERPKGSFSTLEIQRTEQGDSAMYLCASSSLPGQATNTDTQYFGPGTRLTVL.

This clonotype was observed a few times. A much larger clonotype is one base distant, so this may be a read error. V and J are TRBV6-8 and TRBJ2-1; 10 nucleotides agree with TRBD2. Germline CDR1 MNHGY, CDR2 SAAAGT. The CDR3 length is 16 residues. The CDR3 DNA sequence: TGTGTCAGCAGCTACAGTCCGGTTAGCGGGAGGAGTGAGCAGTTCTTC. It yields the protein CVSSYSPVSGRSEQFF.

In this sample, this clonotype turned up a few times. V usage is TRBV29-1 and J usage is TRBJ2-1; D is possibly TRBD2 (6 bases). This CDR3 contains 15 residues. V gave up 6 bases and J gave up 2 bases, with 17 bases separating them. Per germline, CDR1 SQVTM and CDR2 ANQGSEA. The chain's CDR3 is CSVDPRRTTYNEQFF. The CDR3 nucleotides read TGCAGCGTCGATCCCAGACGGACTACCTACAATGAGCAGTTCTTC.

In its sample, this clonotype was seen many times. J is TRBJ2-1 and V is TRBV12-3 or TRBV12-4, with D perhaps being TRBD1 or TRBD2 (5 bases each). The CDR3 runs to 20 residues. The germline V and J ends were trimmed by 1 base and 4 bases, with 26 bases remaining between them. The CDR3 bases are TGTGCCAGCAGTTTAGGTGGGGTGCGCCGGGACGGTTTATGGTACAATGAGCAGTTCTTC. Protein product: CASSLGGVRRDGLWYNEQFF.

The gene calls are TRBV6-1 and TRBJ2-1; 9 bases are shared with TRBD1. Losses at the gene ends were 9 bases for V and 5 bases for J; bases not matched to a gene: 5. Germline V gene data show CDR1 as MNHNS and CDR2 as SASEGT. There are 13 residues in the CDR3. CDR3 nucleotide sequence: TGTGCCAGTGCCGGGACAGGGAACAATGAGCAGTTCTTC. Amino acid sequence: CASAGTGNNEQFF.

This clonotype was observed a handful of times. V usage is TRBV10-3 and J usage is TRBJ2-7; weak D call: TRBD2 (5 bases). V lost 6 bases and J lost 0, with 12 bases in between. This CDR3 comprises 14 residues. CDR1 is ENHRY and CDR2 is SYGVKD in the germline V gene. CDR3 in amino acids: CAISPAASSYEQYF. The DNA of the CDR3 is TGTGCCATCAGCCCAGCGGCTAGCTCCTACGAGCAGTACTTC.

The J gene is TRBJ2-1, the V gene TRBV7-9, with D tentatively TRBD2 (7 bases). V lost 2 bases and J 6 bases, leaving 14 bases between the germline ends. The germline gives CDR1 SEHNR, CDR2 FQNEAQ (reference sequence). This CDR3 spans 15 amino acids. The CDR3 protein is CASSLKGGEFNEQFF. In DNA form, the CDR3 reads TGTGCCAGCAGCTTAAAAGGGGGGGAATTCAATGAGCAGTTCTTC.

This clonotype has at least ten counts. The chain is built from TRBV7-9 and TRBJ2-2; TRBD2 is a possible D gene (6 bases). The CDR3 is 16 residues long. CDR1 SEHNR and CDR2 FQNEAQ come from the germline V gene (reference sequence). V gave up 5 bases and J gave up 4 bases, with 17 bases separating them. The CDR3 loop is CASSPYREYGTGELFF. Here the CDR3 DNA reads TGTGCCAGCAGCCCCTATCGGGAGTACGGCACCGGGGAGCTGTTTTTT. The whole variable domain, remainder taken from reference TRBV7-9 and TRBJ2-2, is DTGVSQNPRHKITKRGQNVTFRCDPISEHNRLYWYRQTLGQGPEFLTYFQNEAQLEKSRLLSDRFSAERPKGSFSTLEIQRTEQGDSAMYLCASSPYREYGTGELFFGEGSRLTVL.

This clonotype was counted only a few times. The chain recombines TRBV20-1 with TRBJ1-5; weak D call: TRBD1 (6 bases). The CDR3 is made up of 13 amino acids. Per germline, CDR1 DFQATT and CDR2 SNEGSKA (reference sequence). Trimming left V 5 bases short and J 7 bases short, with 15 bases between. The chain's CDR3 is CSAVQGSMQPQHF. The CDR3 DNA is TGCAGTGCTGTACAGGGTAGTATGCAGCCCCAGCATTTT.

The table lists this clonotype with many counts. V is TRBV27 and J is TRBJ2-7; D might be TRBD1 (5 bases). This CDR3 has 13 amino acids. Per germline, CDR1 MNHEY and CDR2 SMNVEV (reference sequence). The germline V and J ends were trimmed by 6 bases and 1 base, with 10 bases remaining between them. CDR3 region: CASSRPGSYEQYF. The CDR3 DNA sequence: TGTGCCAGCAGCAGACCAGGGTCCTACGAGCAGTACTTC.

This clonotype was picked up many times. V and J are TRBV18 and TRBJ2-2; 9 positions agree with TRBD1. This CDR3 is 16 amino acids long. Germline trimming cut 5 bases from V and 4 bases from J; bases unmatched to any gene: 8. CDR1 is KGHSH and CDR2 is LQKENI in the germline V gene. CDR3 bases: TGTGCCAGCTCAAGCGGGACAGGGTGGAGCACCGGGGAGCTGTTTTTT. This translates into CASSSGTGWSTGELFF.

This clonotype was recorded many times. The CDR3 reads CASSYWDRAIEQYF. CDR3 in DNA: TGTGCCAGCTCGTACTGGGACAGGGCTATCGAGCAGTACTTC. The chain couples TRBV12-3 or TRBV12-4 to TRBJ2-7; 9 bases line up with TRBD1. The trim removed 8 bases at V and 6 bases at J, leaving 11 bases unmatched. The CDR3 consists of 14 residues.

This clonotype was seen many times. DNA of the CDR3: TGCGCCAGCAGCCACAGGGGTTCCTCCTACGAGCAGTACTTC. Translation: CASSHRGSSYEQYF. This chain joins TRBV10-2 and TRBJ2-7; 7 bases align to TRBD1. Losses at the gene ends were 6 bases for V and 0 bases for J; bases not matched to a gene: 5. Germline CDR1 reads WSHSY; CDR2 reads SAAADI. The CDR3 extends over 14 amino acids.

In regard to this clonotype: A much larger clone differs from this one at a single base, so this may be a read error. The chain couples TRBV28 to TRBJ2-1, with D perhaps assigned TRBD1 or TRBD2 (5 bases each). Germline CDR1 is MDHEN and CDR2 is SYDVKM. This CDR3 is 16 amino acids long. The DNA for the CDR3 is TGTGCCGGCAGTCCGCCGGGGCTCAGATCCTACAATGAGCAGTTCTTC. Translating gives CAGSPPGLRSYNEQFF.

In its sample, this clonotype was seen many times. This chain links TRBV20-1 with TRBJ1-1; D gene ambiguous. Germline V gives CDR1 DFQATT, CDR2 SNEGSKA (reference sequence). The V end lost 3 bases, the J end lost 3 bases, and 8 bases lay between the germline ends. The CDR3 runs 12 residues. The CDR3 DNA is TGCAGTGCTAGTTTGGTGGACACTGAAGCTTTCTTT. Translation gives CSASLVDTEAFF.

With regard to this clonotype: An end of the junction differs from the germline gene, which may be a read error. The chain combines TRBV5-1 with TRBJ2-7; TRBD1 matches 7 bases. Germline CDR1 is SGHRS and CDR2 is YFSETQ. CDR3 length: 14 residues. The CDR3 loop is CASSLWDSPYEQYF. Here the CDR3 DNA reads TGTGCCAGCAGCCTGTGGGACAGTCCCTACGAGCAGTACTTC.

This clonotype was detected many times. This chain joins TRBV2 and TRBJ2-1; 8 bases are shared with TRBD2. Per the germline V gene, CDR1 is SNHLY and CDR2 is FYNNEI. V was clipped by 3 bases and J by 4 bases; unmatched bases: 11. The CDR3 totals 17 residues. CDR3 loop: CASSDKVAGIMYNEQFF. CDR3 in DNA: TGTGCCAGCAGTGATAAGGTAGCGGGGATTATGTACAATGAGCAGTTCTTC. The complete variable domain, with remaining parts taken from reference TRBV2 and TRBJ2-1, reads EPEVTQTPSHQVTQMGQEVILRCVPISNHLYFYWYRQILGQKVEFLVSFYNNEISEKSEIFDDQFSVERPDGSNFTLKIRSTKLEDSAMYFCASSDKVAGIMYNEQFFGPGTRLTVL.

This clonotype was detected many times. The chain carries TRBV2 and TRBJ2-1; 13 positions agree with TRBD2. The CDR3 extends over 15 amino acids. Trimming took 6 bases from V and 2 from J; bases not matched to a gene: 1. Germline loops: CDR1 SNHLY, CDR2 FYNNEI. CDR3 sequence (DNA): TGTGCCAGCAGCGGACTAGCGGGAGCCTACAATGAGCAGTTCTTC. This codes for CASSGLAGAYNEQFF.

This clonotype has ten or more counts. The chain combines TRBV7-2 with TRBJ2-3; D is possibly TRBD2 (5 bases). Trimming removed 0 bases from V and 5 bases from J, with 6 bases in between. The CDR3 spans 13 residues. Germline CDR1 SGHTA, CDR2 FQGNSA. The CDR3 spells CASSLARVDTQYF. The CDR3, as DNA: TGTGCCAGCAGCTTAGCGCGGGTAGATACGCAGTATTTT. The variable domain in full, with the rest retrieved from reference TRBV7-2 and TRBJ2-3, is GAGVSQSPSNKVTEKGKDVELRCDPISGHTALYWYRQSLGQGLEFLIYFQGNSAPDKSGLPSDRFSAERTGGSVSTLTIQRTQQEDSAVYLCASSLARVDTQYFGPGTRLTVL.

This clonotype showed up many times. This chain connects TRBV11-2 to TRBJ2-3; the match to TRBD2 covers 11 bases. V lost 4 bases, J lost 0 bases, and 9 bases stayed unmatched. The CDR3 extends over 18 amino acids. Per the germline V gene, CDR1 is SGHAT and CDR2 is FQNNGV. The CDR3 loop reads CASSSGIAGGSSTDTQYF. CDR3 nucleotides: TGTGCCAGCAGCTCAGGCATAGCGGGAGGGTCTAGCACAGATACGCAGTATTTT.

This clonotype was observed at least ten times. V and J are TRBV5-1 and TRBJ2-2; D not certain. V was cut by 0 bases and J by 7 bases, with 10 bases left in between. The germline V gene has CDR1 SGHRS and CDR2 YFSETQ. This CDR3 spans 14 amino acids. The CDR3 here is CASSLGTHGGELFF. DNA for the CDR3: TGCGCCAGCAGCTTGGGCACCCACGGCGGGGAGCTGTTTTTT.

For this clonotype: Given a much more abundant clone one base away, this may be a read error. In this CDR3 the conserved last residue, phenylalanine or tryptophan, is missing, so a read error is likely. The CDR3 loop is CASSFRSYNEQFS. The CDR3, as DNA: TGTGCCAGCAGTTTCCGCTCCTACAATGAGCAGTTCTCC. This sequence joins TRBV27 and TRBJ2-1; D call uncertain. The V end was cut by 3 bases, the J end by 0 bases, with 3 bases between. The germline CDR1 and CDR2 sequences are MNHEY and SMNVEV (reference sequence). The CDR3 covers 13 residues.

The table lists this clonotype with many counts. DNA for the CDR3: TGTGCCAGCACTCGGACAGGGGTGGATACGCAGTATTTT. It translates to CASTRTGVDTQYF. The rearrangement links TRBV12-3 or TRBV12-4 to TRBJ2-3, with TRBD1 identical over 9 bases. The CDR3 covers 13 residues. Trimming took 7 bases from V and 6 from J; bases not matched to a gene: 5.

V usage is TRBV9 and J usage is TRBJ1-6; 7 bases match TRBD1. The CDR3 is made up of 15 amino acids. With 0 bases clipped from V and 7 bases from J, the junction kept 4 bases outside the gene matches. Germline-derived CDR1 and CDR2 are SGDLS and YYNGEE. The CDR3 spells CASSVETGFNSPLHF. The CDR3 DNA sequence: TGTGCCAGCAGCGTAGAGACAGGGTTCAATTCACCCCTCCACTTT.

The genes are TRBV3-1 and TRBJ2-1; tentative D call: TRBD2 (6 bases). This CDR3 is built from 13 residues. Per the germline V gene, CDR1 is LGHDT and CDR2 is YNNKEL (reference sequence). V was shortened by 1 base and J by 15 bases, with 16 bases between the two germline ends. CDR3 nucleotides: TGTGCCAGCAGCCAAGTTCTCGCGCGGGAAGGGTTCTTC. This codes for CASSQVLAREGFF.